The 6 T cell receptor beta chains listed next were all sequenced from one sample in a study of T cells after yellow fever vaccination (dated by TCRdb to the late 2010s). The sample's treatment or condition label, decoded: live attenuated yellow fever vaccine strain. Library construction relied on 5' RACE. Reads for this sample came from an Illumina NovaSeq 6000. The public sequencing data were trimmed at Q25 with fastp and processed into clonotypes with MiXCR by TCRdb, which kept only in-frame beta chains. Records with the same CDR3 protein are collapsed into one entry carrying the most frequent genes and DNA. In this sample the table shows 150,000 to 200,000 distinct CDR3 sequences, roughly 9.6% of which occur a single time. The ten largest clones add up to 30% to 45% of the sample. Specimen: CD8+ T cells sorted from PBMCs, collected 15 days after the yellow fever booster vaccination. The receptors were sampled from a man between 18 and 29 years old who received the YFV17D yellow fever vaccine.

This clonotype occurred a few times. The chain has TRBV7-8 and TRBJ2-3; a possible D gene is TRBD1 (5 bases). The V end was cut by 2 bases, the J end by 6 bases, with 21 bases between. This CDR3 region has 17 residues. Germline V CDR1 and CDR2: SGHVS, FQNEAQ. This CDR3 is CASSLLGRGDAWDTQYF. The DNA for the CDR3 is TGTGCCAGCAGCTTATTGGGAAGGGGCGATGCATGGGATACGCAGTATTTT.

This clonotype has more than one count but fewer than ten. The rearrangement links TRBV7-2 to TRBJ2-1; D unclear. CDR3 length: 10 residues. Looked up from germline, CDR1 is SGHTA and CDR2 is FQGNSA. Trimming shortened V by 5 bases and J by 12 bases, and 8 bases separated the two germline ends. CDR3 DNA: TGTGCCAGCAGCCCAGGTGGGCAGTTCTTC. It translates to CASSPGGQFF.

V and J are TRBV20-1 and TRBJ2-3; D might be TRBD1 (5 bases). With 3 bases removed from V and 2 bases from J, the gap between germline ends came to 27 bases. The CDR3 is 19 residues long. Germline V gene data show CDR1 as DFQATT and CDR2 as SNEGSKA (reference sequence). The DNA for the CDR3 is TGCAGTGCTAGGACGGTGACAGCAGCAGCACTGCACCCCACAGATACGCAGTATTTT. The encoded protein is CSARTVTAAALHPTDTQYF.

This clonotype came up many times. The chain is built from TRBV28 and TRBJ2-7; D remains ambiguous. CDR3 size: 11 residues. The germline V gene encodes CDR1 MDHEN and CDR2 SYDVKM. Between the trimmed V and J ends, which lost 5 bases and 1 base, there was a span of 3 bases. In DNA, the CDR3 is TGTGCCAGCAGTGATTCCTACGAGCAGTACGTC. Translation gives CASSDSYEQYV.

The chain carries TRBV5-5 and TRBJ1-2; D call uncertain. Trimming shortened V by 1 base and J by 2 bases, and 15 bases separated the two germline ends. This CDR3 has 16 amino acids. The germline CDR1 and CDR2 sequences are SGHKS and YYEKEE (reference sequence). In DNA form, the CDR3 reads TGTGCCAGCAGCTTGAGAATGGAGACTTTCAACTATGGCTACACCTTC. This translates into CASSLRMETFNYGYTF.

V gene TRBV9 combines with J gene TRBJ2-3; 12 nucleotides agree with TRBD2. V dropped 4 bases and J dropped 11; count of bases not matched to a gene: 8. CDR1 SGDLS and CDR2 YYNGEE come from the germline V gene. The CDR3 runs to 14 residues. The CDR3 is CASSSGLAGIEQYF. CDR3 coding DNA: TGTGCCAGCAGCTCCGGACTAGCGGGGATCGAGCAGTATTTT.